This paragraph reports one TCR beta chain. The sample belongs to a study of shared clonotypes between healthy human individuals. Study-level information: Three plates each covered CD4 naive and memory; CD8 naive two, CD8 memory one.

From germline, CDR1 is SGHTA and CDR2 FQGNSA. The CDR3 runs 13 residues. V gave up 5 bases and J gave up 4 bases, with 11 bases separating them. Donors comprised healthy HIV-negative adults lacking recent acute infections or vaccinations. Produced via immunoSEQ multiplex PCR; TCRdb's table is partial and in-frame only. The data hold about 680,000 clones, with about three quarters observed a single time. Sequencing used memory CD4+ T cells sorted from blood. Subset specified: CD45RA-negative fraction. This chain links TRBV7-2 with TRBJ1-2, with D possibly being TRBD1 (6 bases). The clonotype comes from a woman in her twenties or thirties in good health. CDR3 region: CASSQPTGYGYTF. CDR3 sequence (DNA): TGTGCCAGCAGCCAACCGACAGGCTATGGCTACACCTTC.